This T cell receptor beta chain comes out of a study of cytomegalovirus exposure and HLA in healthy donors. The study's findings and limits: Usually a TCR sequence was rare, but some public TCRs were found in many donors.

Germline loops: CDR1 SGHRS, CDR2 YFSETQ. This CDR3 spans 16 amino acids. V lost 0 bases, J lost 4 bases, and 3 bases stayed unmatched. Data came from immunoSEQ multiplex PCR; TCRdb stores just in-frame clones and leaves some out. This sample has hundreds of thousands of clones, with around nine tenths found just once. A 120-subject validation cohort, separate from the 666-subject first cohort, supplied the donors. In regard to this clone: Its antigen is as yet unknown.

The sequence derives from a woman aged 18 to 35 in good health and CMV-seropositive. The rearrangement uses TRBV5-1 and TRBJ1-5; 11 bases match TRBD1. Sequenced: PBMCs. The CDR3 is CASSLGTGGFNQPQHF. The CDR3 nucleotides read TGCGCCAGCAGCTTGGGGACAGGGGGCTTTAATCAGCCCCAGCATTTT.